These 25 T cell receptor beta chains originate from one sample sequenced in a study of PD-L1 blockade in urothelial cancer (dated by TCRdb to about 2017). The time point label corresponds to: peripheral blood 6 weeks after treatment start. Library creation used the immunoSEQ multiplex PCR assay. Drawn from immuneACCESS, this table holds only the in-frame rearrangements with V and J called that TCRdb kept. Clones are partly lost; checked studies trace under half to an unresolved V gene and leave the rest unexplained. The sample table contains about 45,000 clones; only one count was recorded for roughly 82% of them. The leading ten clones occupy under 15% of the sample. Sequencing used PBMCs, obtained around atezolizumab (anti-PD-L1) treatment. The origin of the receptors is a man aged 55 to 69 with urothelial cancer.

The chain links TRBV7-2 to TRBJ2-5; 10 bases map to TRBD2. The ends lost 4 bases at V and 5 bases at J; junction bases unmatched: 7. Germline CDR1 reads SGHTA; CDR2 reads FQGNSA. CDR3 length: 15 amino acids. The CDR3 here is CASSSQRGGRETQYF. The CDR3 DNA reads TGTGCCAGCAGCTCCCAGCGGGGGGGCCGCGAGACCCAGTACTTC.

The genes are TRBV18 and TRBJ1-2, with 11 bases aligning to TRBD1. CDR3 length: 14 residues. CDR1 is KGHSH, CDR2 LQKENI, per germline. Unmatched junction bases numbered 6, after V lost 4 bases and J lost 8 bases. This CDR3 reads CASSLGQGVGGYTF. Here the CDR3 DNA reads TGTGCCAGCTCACTGGGACAGGGGGTAGGCGGCTACACCTTC.

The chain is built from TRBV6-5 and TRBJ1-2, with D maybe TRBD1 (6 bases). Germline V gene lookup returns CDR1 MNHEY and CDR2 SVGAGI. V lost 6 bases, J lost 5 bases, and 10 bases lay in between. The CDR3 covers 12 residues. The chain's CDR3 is CASSETGYGYTF. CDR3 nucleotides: TGTGCCAGCAGCGAAACAGGGTATGGCTACACCTTC.

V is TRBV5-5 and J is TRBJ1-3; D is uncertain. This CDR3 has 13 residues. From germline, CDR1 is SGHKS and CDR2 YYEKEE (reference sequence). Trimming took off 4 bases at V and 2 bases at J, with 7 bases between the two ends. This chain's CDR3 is CASSTGAGNTIYF. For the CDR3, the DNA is TGTGCCAGCAGCACTGGTGCTGGAAACACCATATATTTT.

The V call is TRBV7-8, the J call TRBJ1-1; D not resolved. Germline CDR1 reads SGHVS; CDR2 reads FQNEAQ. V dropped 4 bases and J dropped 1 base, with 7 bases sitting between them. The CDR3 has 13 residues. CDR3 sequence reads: CASSSRGNTEAFF. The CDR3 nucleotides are TGTGCCAGCAGCTCCCGGGGGAACACTGAAGCTTTCTTT.

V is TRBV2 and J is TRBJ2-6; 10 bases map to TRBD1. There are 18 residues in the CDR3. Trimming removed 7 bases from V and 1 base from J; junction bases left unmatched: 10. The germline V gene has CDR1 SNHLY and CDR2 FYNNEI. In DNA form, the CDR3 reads TGTGCCAGCACCCCGGAGGACAGGGGGATGTCTGGGGCCAACGTCCTGACTTTC. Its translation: CASTPEDRGMSGANVLTF.

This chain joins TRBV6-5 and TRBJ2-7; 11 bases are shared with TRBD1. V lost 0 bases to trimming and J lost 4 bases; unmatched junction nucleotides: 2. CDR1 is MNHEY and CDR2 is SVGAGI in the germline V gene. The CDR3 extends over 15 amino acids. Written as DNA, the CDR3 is TGTGCCAGCAGTTACTCGGGACAGGGGGTTTACGAGCAGTACTTC. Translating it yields CASSYSGQGVYEQYF.

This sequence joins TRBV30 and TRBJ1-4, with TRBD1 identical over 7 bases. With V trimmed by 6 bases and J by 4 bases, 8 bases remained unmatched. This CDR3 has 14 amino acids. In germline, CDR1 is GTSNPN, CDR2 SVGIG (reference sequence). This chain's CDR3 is CACNPQGNNEKLFF. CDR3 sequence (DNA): TGTGCCTGCAACCCACAGGGGAATAATGAAAAACTGTTTTTT.

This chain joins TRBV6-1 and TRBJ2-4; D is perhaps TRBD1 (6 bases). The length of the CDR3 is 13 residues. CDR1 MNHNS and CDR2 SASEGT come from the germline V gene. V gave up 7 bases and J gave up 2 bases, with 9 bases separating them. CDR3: CASTWDTKNIQYF. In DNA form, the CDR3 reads TGTGCCAGCACTTGGGACACCAAAAACATTCAGTACTTC.

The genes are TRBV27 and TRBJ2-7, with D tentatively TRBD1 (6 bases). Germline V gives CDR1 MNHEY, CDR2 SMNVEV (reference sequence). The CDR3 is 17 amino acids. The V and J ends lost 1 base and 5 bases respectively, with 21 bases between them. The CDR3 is CASSLFGTGRGYNEQYF. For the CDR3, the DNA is TGTGCCAGCAGTTTATTCGGCACTGGCAGGGGATATAACGAGCAGTACTTC.

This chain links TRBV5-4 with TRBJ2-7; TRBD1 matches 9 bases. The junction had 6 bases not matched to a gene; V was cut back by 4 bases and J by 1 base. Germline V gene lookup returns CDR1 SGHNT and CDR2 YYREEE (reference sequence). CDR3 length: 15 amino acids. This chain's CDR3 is CASSRDRDPSYEQYF. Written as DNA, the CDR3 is TGTGCCAGCAGCCGGGACAGGGACCCTTCCTACGAGCAGTACTTC.

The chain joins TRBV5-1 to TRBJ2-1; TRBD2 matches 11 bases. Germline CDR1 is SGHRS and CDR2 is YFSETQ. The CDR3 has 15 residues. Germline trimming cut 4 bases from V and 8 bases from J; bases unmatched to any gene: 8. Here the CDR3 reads CASSATSGSGHEQFF. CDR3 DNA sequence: TGCGCCAGCAGCGCCACTAGCGGGAGCGGTCATGAGCAGTTCTTC. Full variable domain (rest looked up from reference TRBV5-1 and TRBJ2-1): KAGVTQTPRYLIKTRGQQVTLSCSPISGHRSVSWYQQTPGQGLQFLFEYFSETQRNKGNFPGRFSGRQFSNSRSEMNVSTLELGDSALYLCASSATSGSGHEQFFGPGTRLTVL.

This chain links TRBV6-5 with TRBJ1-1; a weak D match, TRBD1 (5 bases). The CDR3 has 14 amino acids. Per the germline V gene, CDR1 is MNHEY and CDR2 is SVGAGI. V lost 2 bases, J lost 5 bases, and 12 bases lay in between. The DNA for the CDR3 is TGTGCCAGCAGTTACGCGGGCGGGGGGACTGAAGCTTTCTTT. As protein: CASSYAGGGTEAFF.

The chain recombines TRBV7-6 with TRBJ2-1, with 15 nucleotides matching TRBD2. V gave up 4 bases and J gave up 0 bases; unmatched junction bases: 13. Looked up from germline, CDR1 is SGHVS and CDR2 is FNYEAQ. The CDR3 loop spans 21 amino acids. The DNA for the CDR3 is TGTGCCAGCAGCTCGATAGGACTAGCGGGGGGGTATGCCAGCTCCTACAATGAGCAGTTCTTC. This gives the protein CASSSIGLAGGYASSYNEQFF.

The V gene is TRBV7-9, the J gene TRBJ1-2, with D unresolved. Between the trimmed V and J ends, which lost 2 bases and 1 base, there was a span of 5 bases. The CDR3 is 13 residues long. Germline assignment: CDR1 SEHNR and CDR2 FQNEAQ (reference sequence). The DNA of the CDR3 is TGTGCCAGCAGCTTAACAGATAACTATGGCTACACCTTC. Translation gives CASSLTDNYGYTF.

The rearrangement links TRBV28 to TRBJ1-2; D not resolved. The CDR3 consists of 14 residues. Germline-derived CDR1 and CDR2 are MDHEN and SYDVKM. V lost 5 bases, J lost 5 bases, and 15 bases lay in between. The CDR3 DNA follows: TGTGCCAGCAGTCGAACCCCTAATTATTATGGCTACACCTTC. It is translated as CASSRTPNYYGYTF.

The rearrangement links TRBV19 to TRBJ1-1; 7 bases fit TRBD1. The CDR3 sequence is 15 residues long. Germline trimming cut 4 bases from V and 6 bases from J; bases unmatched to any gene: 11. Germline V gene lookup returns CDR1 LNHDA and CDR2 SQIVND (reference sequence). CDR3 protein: CASSTTGLEGAEAFF. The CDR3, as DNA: TGTGCCAGTAGTACGACAGGGTTGGAAGGAGCTGAAGCTTTCTTT. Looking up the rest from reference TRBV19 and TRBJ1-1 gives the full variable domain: DGGITQSPKYLFRKEGQNVTLSCEQNLNHDAMYWYRQDPGQGLRLIYYSQIVNDFQKGDIAEGYSVSREKKESFPLTVTSAQKNPTAFYLCASSTTGLEGAEAFFGQGTRLTVV.

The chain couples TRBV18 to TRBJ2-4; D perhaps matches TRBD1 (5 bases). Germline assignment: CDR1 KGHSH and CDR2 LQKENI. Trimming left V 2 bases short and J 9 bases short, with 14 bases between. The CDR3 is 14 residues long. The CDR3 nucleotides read TGTGCCAGCTCACCAGACAGAATCCAAGGCATTCAGTACTTC. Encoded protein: CASSPDRIQGIQYF.

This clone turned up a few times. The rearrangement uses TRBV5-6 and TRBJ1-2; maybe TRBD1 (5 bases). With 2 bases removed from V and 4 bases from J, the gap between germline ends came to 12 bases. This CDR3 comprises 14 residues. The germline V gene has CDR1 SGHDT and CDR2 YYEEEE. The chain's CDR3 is CASSFRRGTYGYTF. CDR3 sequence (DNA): TGTGCCAGCAGCTTTCGAAGGGGAACCTATGGCTACACCTTC.

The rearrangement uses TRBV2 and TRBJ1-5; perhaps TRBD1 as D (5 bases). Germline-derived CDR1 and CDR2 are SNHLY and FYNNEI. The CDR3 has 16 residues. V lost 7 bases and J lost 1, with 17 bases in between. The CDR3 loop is CASKGDQGGSNQPQHF. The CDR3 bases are TGTGCCAGCAAGGGTGACCAGGGAGGAAGCAATCAGCCCCAGCATTTT.

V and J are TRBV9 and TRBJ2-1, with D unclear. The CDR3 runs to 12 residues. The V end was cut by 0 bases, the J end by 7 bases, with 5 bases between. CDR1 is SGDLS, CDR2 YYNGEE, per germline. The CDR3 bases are TGTGCCAGCAGCGTAGGTAGTAATGAGCAGTTCTTC. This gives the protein CASSVGSNEQFF.

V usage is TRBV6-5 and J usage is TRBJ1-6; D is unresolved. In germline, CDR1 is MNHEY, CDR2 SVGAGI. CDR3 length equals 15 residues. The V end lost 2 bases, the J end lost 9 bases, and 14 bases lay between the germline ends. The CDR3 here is CASSYIRNPLSPLHF. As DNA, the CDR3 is TGTGCCAGCAGTTACATCAGGAACCCCCTTTCACCCCTCCACTTT.

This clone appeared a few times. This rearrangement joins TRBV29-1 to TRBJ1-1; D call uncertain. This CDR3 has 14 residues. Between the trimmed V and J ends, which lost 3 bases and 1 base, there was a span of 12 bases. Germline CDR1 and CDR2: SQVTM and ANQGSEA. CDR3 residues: CSVEPKLRNTEAFF. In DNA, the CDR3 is TGCAGCGTTGAGCCAAAACTGAGGAACACTGAAGCTTTCTTT.

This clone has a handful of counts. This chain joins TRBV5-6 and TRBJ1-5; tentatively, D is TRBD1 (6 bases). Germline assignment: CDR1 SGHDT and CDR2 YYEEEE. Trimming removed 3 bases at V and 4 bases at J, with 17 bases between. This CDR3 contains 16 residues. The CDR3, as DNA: TGTGCCAGCAGCTCCTCTCGGGGGGCGCGGAATCAGCCCCAGCATTTT. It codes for CASSSSRGARNQPQHF. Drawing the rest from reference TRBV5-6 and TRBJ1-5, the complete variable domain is DAGVTQSPTHLIKTRGQQVTLRCSPKSGHDTVSWYQQALGQGPQFIFQYYEEEERQRGNFPDRFSGHQFPNYSSELNVNALLLGDSALYLCASSSSRGARNQPQHFGDGTRLSIL.

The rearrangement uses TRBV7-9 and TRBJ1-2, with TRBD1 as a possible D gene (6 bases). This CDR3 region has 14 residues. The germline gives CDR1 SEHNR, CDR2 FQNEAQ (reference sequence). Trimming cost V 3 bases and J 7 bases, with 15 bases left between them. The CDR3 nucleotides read TGTGCCAGCAGCTTCCGGACAGATTCAGCTGGCTACACCTTC. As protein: CASSFRTDSAGYTF.